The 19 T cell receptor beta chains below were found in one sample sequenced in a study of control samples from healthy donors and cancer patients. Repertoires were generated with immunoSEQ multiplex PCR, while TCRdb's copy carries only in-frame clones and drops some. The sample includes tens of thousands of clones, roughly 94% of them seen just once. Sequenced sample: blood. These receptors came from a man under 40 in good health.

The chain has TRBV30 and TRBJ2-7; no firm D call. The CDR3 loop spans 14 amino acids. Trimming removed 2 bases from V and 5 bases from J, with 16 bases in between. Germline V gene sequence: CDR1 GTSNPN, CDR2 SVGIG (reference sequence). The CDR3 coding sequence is TGTGCCTGGAGTATCAACTTTGTGGCGGACGAGCAGTACTTC. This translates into CAWSINFVADEQYF.

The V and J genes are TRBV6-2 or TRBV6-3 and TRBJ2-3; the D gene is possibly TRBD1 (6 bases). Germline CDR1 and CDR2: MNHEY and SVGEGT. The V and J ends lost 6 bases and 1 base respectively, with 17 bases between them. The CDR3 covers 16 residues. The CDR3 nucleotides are TGTGCCAGCAGCTCTGTCAGGGGAAGAGGCACAGATACGCAGTATTTT. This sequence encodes CASSSVRGRGTDTQYF.

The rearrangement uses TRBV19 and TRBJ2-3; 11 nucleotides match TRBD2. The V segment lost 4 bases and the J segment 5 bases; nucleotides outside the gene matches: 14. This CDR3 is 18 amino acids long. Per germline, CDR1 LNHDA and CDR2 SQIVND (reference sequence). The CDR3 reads CASSKRWGSGRALDTQYF. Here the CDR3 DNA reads TGTGCCAGTAGTAAACGATGGGGTAGCGGGAGGGCCCTAGATACGCAGTATTTT.

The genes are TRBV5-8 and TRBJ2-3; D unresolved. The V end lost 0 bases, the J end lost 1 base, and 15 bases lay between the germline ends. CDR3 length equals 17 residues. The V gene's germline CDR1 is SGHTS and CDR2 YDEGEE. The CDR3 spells CASSLAVAPGGTDTQYF. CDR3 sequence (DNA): TGTGCCAGCAGCTTGGCGGTGGCGCCTGGGGGCACAGATACGCAGTATTTT.

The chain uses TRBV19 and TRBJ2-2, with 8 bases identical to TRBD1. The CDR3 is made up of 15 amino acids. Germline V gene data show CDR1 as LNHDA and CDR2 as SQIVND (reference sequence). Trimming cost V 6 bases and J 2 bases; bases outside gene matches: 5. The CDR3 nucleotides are TGTGCCAGTAGGAACGGACAGGGTAACACCGGGGAGCTGTTTTTT. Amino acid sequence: CASRNGQGNTGELFF.

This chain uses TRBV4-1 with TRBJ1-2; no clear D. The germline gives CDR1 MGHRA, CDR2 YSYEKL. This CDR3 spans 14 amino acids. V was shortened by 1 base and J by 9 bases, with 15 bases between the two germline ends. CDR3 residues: CASSQVARSGSYTF. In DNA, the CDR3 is TGCGCCAGCAGCCAAGTGGCGAGATCCGGAAGCTACACCTTC.

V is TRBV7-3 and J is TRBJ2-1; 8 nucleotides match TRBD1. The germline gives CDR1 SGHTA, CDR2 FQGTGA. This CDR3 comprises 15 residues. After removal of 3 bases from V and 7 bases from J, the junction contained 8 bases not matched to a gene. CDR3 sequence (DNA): TGTGCCAGCAGCTTCTCAGGGGGCGGGACGAATGAGCAGTTCTTC. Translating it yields CASSFSGGGTNEQFF.

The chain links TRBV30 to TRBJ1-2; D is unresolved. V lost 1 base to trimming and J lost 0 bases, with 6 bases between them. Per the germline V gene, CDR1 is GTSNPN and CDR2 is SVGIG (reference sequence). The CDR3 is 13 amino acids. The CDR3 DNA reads TGTGCCTGGAGTGCAGAAGCTAACTATGGCTACACCTTC. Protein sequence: CAWSAEANYGYTF.

The CDR3 region has the DNA TGTGCCAGCAGCCAAGTTCTACCGACCGGGACGGGTGGAAACACCATATATTTT. Amino acid sequence: CASSQVLPTGTGGNTIYF. The rearrangement uses TRBV3-1 (or the pseudogene TRBV3-2) and TRBJ1-3, with D maybe TRBD1 (5 bases). V shed 1 base and J shed 3 bases, with 19 bases lying between them. The CDR3 runs 18 residues. CDR1 is LGHDT, CDR2 YNNKEL, per germline (reference sequence).

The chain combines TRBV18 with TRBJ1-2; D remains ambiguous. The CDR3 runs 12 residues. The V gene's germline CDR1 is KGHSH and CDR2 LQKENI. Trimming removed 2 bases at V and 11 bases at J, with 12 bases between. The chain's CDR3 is CASSPSGFSYTF. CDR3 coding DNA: TGTGCCAGCTCACCAAGCGGTTTCTCTTACACCTTC.

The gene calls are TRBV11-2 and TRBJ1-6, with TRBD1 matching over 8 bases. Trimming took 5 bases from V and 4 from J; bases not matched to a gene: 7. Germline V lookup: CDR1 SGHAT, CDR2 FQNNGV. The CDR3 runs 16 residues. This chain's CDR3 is CASSQRTGPYNSPLHF. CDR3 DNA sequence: TGTGCCAGCAGCCAGCGGACAGGGCCTTATAATTCACCCCTCCACTTT.

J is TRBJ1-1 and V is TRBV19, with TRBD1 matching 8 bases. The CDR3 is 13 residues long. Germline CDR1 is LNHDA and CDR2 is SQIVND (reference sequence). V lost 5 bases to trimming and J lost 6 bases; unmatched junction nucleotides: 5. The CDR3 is CASSVTGGSEAFF. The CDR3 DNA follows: TGTGCCAGTAGTGTAACAGGGGGGTCTGAAGCTTTCTTT.

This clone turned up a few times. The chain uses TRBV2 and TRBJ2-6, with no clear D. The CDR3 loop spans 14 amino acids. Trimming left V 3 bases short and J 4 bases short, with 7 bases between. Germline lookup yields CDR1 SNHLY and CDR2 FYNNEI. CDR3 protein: CASSETTGANVLTF. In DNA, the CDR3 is TGTGCCAGCAGTGAGACAACCGGGGCCAACGTCCTGACTTTC.

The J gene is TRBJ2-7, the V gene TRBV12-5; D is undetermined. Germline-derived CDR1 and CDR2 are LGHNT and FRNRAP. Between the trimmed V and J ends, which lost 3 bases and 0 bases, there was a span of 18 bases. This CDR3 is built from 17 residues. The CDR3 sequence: CASGLSSWNQSSYEQYF. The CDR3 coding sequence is TGTGCTAGTGGTTTAAGTTCCTGGAACCAAAGCTCCTACGAGCAGTACTTC. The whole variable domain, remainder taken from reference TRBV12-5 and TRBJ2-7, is DARVTQTPRHKVTEMGQEVTMRCQPILGHNTVFWYRQTMMQGLELLAYFRNRAPLDDSGMPKDRFSAEMPDATLATLKIQPSEPRDSAVYFCASGLSSWNQSSYEQYFGPGTRLTVT.

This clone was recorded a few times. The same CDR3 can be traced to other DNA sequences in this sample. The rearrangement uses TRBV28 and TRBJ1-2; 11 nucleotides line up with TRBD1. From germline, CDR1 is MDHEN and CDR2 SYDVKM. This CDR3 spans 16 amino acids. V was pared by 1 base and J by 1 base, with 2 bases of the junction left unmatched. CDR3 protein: CASSLSGQGDNYGYTF. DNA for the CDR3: TGTGCCAGCAGTTTATCGGGACAGGGGGATAACTATGGCTACACCTTC.

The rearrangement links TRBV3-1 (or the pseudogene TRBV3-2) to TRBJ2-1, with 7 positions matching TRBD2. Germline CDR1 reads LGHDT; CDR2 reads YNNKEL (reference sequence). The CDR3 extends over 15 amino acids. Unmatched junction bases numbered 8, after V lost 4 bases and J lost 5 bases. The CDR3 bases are TGTGCCAGCAGCCCAAGAATACTAGCGAACAATGAGCAGTTCTTC. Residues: CASSPRILANNEQFF.

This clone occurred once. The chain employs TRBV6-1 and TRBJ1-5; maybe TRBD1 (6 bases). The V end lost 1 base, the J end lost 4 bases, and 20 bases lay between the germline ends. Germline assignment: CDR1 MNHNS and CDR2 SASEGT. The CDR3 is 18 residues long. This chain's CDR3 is CASSEGLTRTGSNQPQHF. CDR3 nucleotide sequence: TGTGCCAGCAGTGAAGGCCTTACCCGCACAGGGTCGAATCAGCCCCAGCATTTT.

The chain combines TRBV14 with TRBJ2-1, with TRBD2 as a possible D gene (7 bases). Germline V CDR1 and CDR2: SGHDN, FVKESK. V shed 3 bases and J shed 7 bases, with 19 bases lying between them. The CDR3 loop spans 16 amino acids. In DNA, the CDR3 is TGTGCCAGCAGCCAGAGGGGGAGGGAGAGGTGGAATGAGCAGTTCTTC. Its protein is CASSQRGRERWNEQFF.

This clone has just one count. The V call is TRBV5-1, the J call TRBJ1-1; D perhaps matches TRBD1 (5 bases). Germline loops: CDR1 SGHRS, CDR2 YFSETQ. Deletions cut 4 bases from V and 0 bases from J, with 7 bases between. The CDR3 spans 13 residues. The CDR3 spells CASSEGVNTEAFF. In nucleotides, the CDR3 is TGCGCCAGCAGCGAAGGGGTGAACACTGAAGCTTTCTTT. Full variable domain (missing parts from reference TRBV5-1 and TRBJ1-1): KAGVTQTPRYLIKTRGQQVTLSCSPISGHRSVSWYQQTPGQGLQFLFEYFSETQRNKGNFPGRFSGRQFSNSRSEMNVSTLELGDSALYLCASSEGVNTEAFFGQGTRLTVV.